The T cell receptor beta chain described here comes from a study of blood T cell repertoires in COVID-19 (dated by TCRdb to the early 2020s). Describing the broader study: Samples covering the acute and convalescent phases of COVID-19 were provided by collaborators in the United States, Italy and Spain. The sample metadata nearly always contained a de-identified subject ID, COVID-19 status, age in years and sex. The repertoires were released in a freely available public database meant as a resource for research on the immune response to SARS-CoV-2. The material from the prospective study consisted of cDNA or gDNA derived from T cells, B-cell-depleted T cells, or PBMCs. The dataset comprised deeply sampled blood TCRbeta repertoires from subjects exposed to, actively infected with, or recovered from COVID-19. Where available, HLA class I and class II types were taken from metadata supplied by the sample provider and were not determined by assay-based typing. The samples were drawn from two sources: the first 160 participants of the ongoing ImmuneRACE study, and 1,200 or so subjects contributed by 6 global collaborators.

The cysteine opens and the phenylalanine closes a CDR3 of 17 amino acids. Only CDR3 DNA is held: 51 bases, read in frame from base 1. V and J lose 10 bases and 7 bases, and a span of 26 bases separates them. According to the germline V gene (reference sequence), CDR1 reads SEHNR and CDR2 reads FQNEAQ. TCRbeta CDR3 regions were amplified from genomic DNA by means of the immunoSEQ Assay, a bias-controlled multiplex PCR. The original pipeline was this. Within the assay, amplification of reference gene primers was used to estimate how many nucleated cells each sample contained. To quantify the absolute abundance of each unique TCRbeta CDR3 rearrangement, sequence reads were collapsed and filtered. For each sample, productive Simpson clonality was calculated as the square root of Simpson's diversity index over productive rearrangements. TCRdb retrieved this table from immuneACCESS and kept in-frame rearrangements only. Not all clones are present; in checked studies, unresolved V genes account for under half, and no reason is known for the remainder. That table supplies the V and J calls and clone size; D and trimming were determined from the DNA. The sample table holds about 270,000 clones, of which around 86% were seen once. Of the sample, 15% to 17% is held by the ten largest clones.

This clone was seen many times. Its antigen is still unknown. Base-call qualities are not available, and no considerably larger clone is one nucleotide away. The sample has other DNA sequences that encode this CDR3 too. Participants in the prospective study were aged roughly 18 to 100 years, lived in 24 United States geographic areas, and enrolled through a virtual design. In the prospective study, cohorts were assigned on the basis of participant-reported clinical history obtained from a screening survey and a study questionnaire. Recovered participants in ImmuneRACE Cohort 3 were defined by two consecutive negative NP/OP PCR tests, clearance by a healthcare professional, or resolution of symptoms. Mobile phlebotomists in the prospective study collected whole blood, serum and a nasopharyngeal or oropharyngeal swab from every participant. Prospective study participants could optionally give additional blood draws and questionnaires over an approximately 2-month period. Before DNA extraction, prospective study blood samples were shipped either frozen or at room temperature.

What the work shows at the level of the full study, not this receptor alone: The amount of clinical and demographic metadata varied by source and participant and was provided uncurated.

The sequence was collected from a man aged 18 to 29 who had recovered from COVID-19. Sequencing input: PBMCs or T cells enriched from blood (not recorded which). The V gene is TRBV7-9 and the J gene is TRBJ1-6; TRBD1 is possibly the D segment (5 matching bases). The CDR3 amino acid sequence is: CATPTHDRGGVNSPLHF. The DNA sequence is given as TGTGCCACCCCCACCCACGACCGGGGGGGAGTAAATTCACCCCTCCACTTT.